These T cell receptor beta chains were read from a single sample in a study of T cell responses to AZD1222 COVID-19 vaccine. The data were produced by immunoSEQ multiplex PCR, yet TCRdb's version contains in-frame clones alone and is incomplete. The sample lists roughly 120,000 clones; approximately 90% were seen once. The material sequenced was peripheral blood, taken 28 days after the second AZD1222 dose. These TCRs come from an adult who received the AZD1222 COVID-19 vaccine. Each CDR3 is given with its conserved first and last residue. A D gene is named only where the DNA matches it firmly. Some rows mark clone size as missing; the rest say once, few, many or name a class of expanded clone.

V gene	J gene	clone size	D gene	CDR3 protein	CDR3 DNA
TRBV10-3	TRBJ1-1	.	.	CAIRGQGEAFF	TGTGCCATCAGGGGGCAGGGTGAAGCTTTCTTT
TRBV11-2	TRBJ2-2	.	TRBD2	CASSLGGRGTGELFF	TGTGCCAGCAGCTTGGGAGGGCGGGGCACCGGGGAGCTGTTTTTT
TRBV18	TRBJ2-3	.	TRBD1	CASSPGQARMGTQYF	TGTGCCAGCTCACCGGGACAGGCTCGCATGGGGACGCAGTATTTT
TRBV5-4	TRBJ2-3	.	TRBD1	CASSLGQGPSDTQYF	TGTGCCAGCAGCTTGGGACAGGGACCCTCAGATACGCAGTATTTT
TRBV7-2	TRBJ1-2	.	.	CASSSPGPPGYGCTF	TGTGCCAGCAGCTCACCGGGCCCCCCCGGATATGGCTGCACCTTC
TRBV3-1/TRBV3-2	TRBJ2-2	.	.	CASSQVTGELFF	TGTGCCAGCAGCCAAGTAACCGGGGAGCTGTTTTTT
TRBV7-2	TRBJ1-2	.	.	CASSLSSGDRYLYTF	TGTGCCAGCAGCTTATCCTCCGGCGATCGCTATCTCTACACCTTC
TRBV10-3	TRBJ1-3	.	.	CAIQWGNSGNTIYF	TGTGCCATCCAGTGGGGGAACTCTGGAAACACCATATATTTT
TRBV30	TRBJ1-2	.	TRBD1	CAWSVEEGARGYTF	TGTGCCTGGAGTGTAGAAGAGGGGGCGCGGGGCTACACCTTC
TRBV24-1	TRBJ2-1	.	.	CATSDPGSGERYNEQFF	TGTGCCACCAGTGACCCCGGGTCGGGGGAGAGGTACAATGAGCAGTTCTTC
TRBV6-5	TRBJ2-1	.	TRBD1	CASREGQGTYNEQFF	TGTGCCAGCAGAGAGGGACAGGGAACGTACAATGAGCAGTTCTTC
TRBV18	TRBJ1-1	.	.	CASSPRTDTEAFF	TGTGCCAGCTCACCAAGGACAGACACTGAAGCTTTCTTT
TRBV19	TRBJ2-1	.	TRBD1	CASSIRDSSYNEQFF	TGTGCCAGTAGTATCCGGGACAGCTCCTACAATGAGCAGTTCTTC
TRBV23-1	TRBJ1-1	.	.	CASSPGTAEPEAFF	TGCGCCAGCAGTCCTGGCACGGCCGAGCCTGAAGCTTTCTTT
TRBV6-4	TRBJ2-7	once	TRBD2	CASSLTSESSYEQYF	TGTGCCAGCAGCCTCACTAGCGAGAGCTCCTACGAGCAGTACTTC
TRBV21-1	TRBJ1-3	.	.	CASSKKRRRPIYF	TGTGCCAGCAGCAAGAAAAGGAGACGCCCAATATATTTT
TRBV10-1	TRBJ1-1	.	TRBD1	CASSPPGTGGFGAFF	TGCGCCAGCAGTCCTCCCGGGACAGGGGGTTTTGGCGCTTTCTTT
TRBV4-2	TRBJ2-7	.	TRBD2	CASSQNRGTSGSSPYEQYF	TGTGCCAGCAGCCAGAACCGAGGGACTAGCGGTTCCTCACCCTACGAGCAGTACTTC
TRBV18	TRBJ2-7	.	.	CASSPDRAYEQYF	TGTGCCAGCTCACCAGACAGAGCCTACGAGCAGTACTTC
TRBV11-3	TRBJ2-4	.	.	CASSLSGAAAFLAKNIQYF	TGTGCCAGCAGCTTATCGGGGGCAGCGGCTTTCCTAGCCAAAAACATTCAGTACTTC
TRBV7-9	TRBJ1-2	.	.	CATLALISKGYGYTF	TGTGCCACCCTCGCTCTTATTTCTAAGGGGTATGGCTACACCTTC
TRBV6-5	TRBJ1-2	.	.	CASSRGRGTYGYTF	TGTGCCAGCAGTAGAGGACGGGGAACCTATGGCTACACCTTC
TRBV5-6	TRBJ1-5	.	.	CASSYGDSNQPQHF	TGTGCCAGCAGCTACGGGGACAGCAATCAGCCCCAGCATTTT
TRBV20-1	TRBJ2-5	few	.	CSVGEETQYF	TGCAGTGTCGGGGAGGAGACCCAGTACTTC
TRBV5-4	TRBJ2-7	.	.	CASSLGQGHEQYF	TGTGCCAGCAGCTTAGGTCAGGGCCACGAGCAGTACTTC
TRBV3-1/TRBV3-2	TRBJ2-7	.	TRBD1	CASSQRGQGASEQYF	TGTGCCAGCAGCCAACGCGGACAGGGGGCTAGCGAGCAGTACTTC
TRBV19	TRBJ1-2	.	.	CASGQLNYGYTF	TGTGCCAGTGGACAGCTGAACTATGGCTACACCTTC
TRBV10-3	TRBJ1-4	once	TRBD1	CAISESGQGNEKLFF	TGTGCCATCAGTGAGTCGGGACAGGGGAATGAAAAACTGTTTTTT
TRBV28	TRBJ2-1	.	TRBD1	CASSFHGQGGGSWYNEQFF	TGTGCCAGCAGTTTCCATGGACAGGGGGGAGGAAGTTGGTACAATGAGCAGTTCTTC
TRBV21-1	TRBJ1-5	.	.	CASTSYDGRRRNQPQHF	TGTGCCAGCACCTCCTACGACGGCAGAAGACGCAATCAGCCCCAGCATTTT
TRBV6-4	TRBJ2-1	.	.	CASSDSPGAYNEQFF	TGTGCCAGCAGTGACTCGCCGGGAGCCTACAATGAGCAGTTCTTC
TRBV27	TRBJ2-5	.	.	CASSLLTGFQETQYF	TGTGCCAGCAGTTTATTAACAGGGTTCCAAGAGACCCAGTACTTC
TRBV3-1/TRBV3-2	TRBJ1-5	.	.	CASSQGLINQPQHF	TGTGCCAGCAGCCAAGGACTGATCAATCAGCCCCAGCATTTT
TRBV16	TRBJ1-2	.	TRBD1	CASSQRTGGYGYGYTF	TGTGCCAGCAGCCAGAGGACAGGGGGCTATGGCTATGGCTACACCTTC
TRBV15	TRBJ2-3	.	TRBD2	CATSNTGGSDTQYF	TGTGCCACCAGTAATACGGGAGGTTCAGATACGCAGTATTTT